This T cell receptor beta chain derives from a study of cytomegalovirus exposure and HLA in healthy donors (dated by TCRdb to about 2017). In terms of the full investigation: In an earlier analysis of roughly 590 of the donors, 250 to 300 Gb of sequence data and approximately 120 million unique TCR beta sequences from approximately 180 million T cells were reported. Besides the first cohort of roughly 700 subjects, a separate validation cohort made up of over a hundred different subjects was used. The study profiled the T cell repertoires of fewer than 850 subjects by immunosequencing and related them to cytomegalovirus serostatus. To predict cytomegalovirus infection status, the study combined high-throughput TCR immunosequencing, statistical association of individual TCRs with disease status, and machine learning. A later analysis re-analyzed previously published TCR beta repertoires from 500 to 700 donors and added high-resolution HLA genotyping to study TCR occurrence patterns. Donor age, sex, ethnicity and CMV serostatus were collected together with the repertoire data. Every discovery cohort repertoire had been produced on one sequencing platform. The number of typed donors differed by locus: 629-630 for A, B, C, DRB1 and DQB1; 500 to 550 for DQA1; approximately 600 for DPA1; and some 430 for DPB1. On average, roughly 250,000 unique TCR beta nucleotide sequences were sequenced per donor among fewer than 500 genotyped donors of the cohort, with 15% to 20% of those sequences being non-productive. An earlier analysis of fewer than 700 of the donors applied high-throughput TCR beta sequencing to assess whether each TCR beta V gene segment acted as functional or pseudogenic. The later analysis used no new phenotypic data to find candidate immune exposures, relying instead on TCR beta sequences and their occurrence across donors. Roughly 5 DR-DQ haplotypes were handled as single units for association and clustering because linkage in the cohort was strong. Class I and class II HLA loci were covered by the typing at four-digit resolution. Of the approximately 370 genotyped donors, approximately 81% were placed in the genetic ancestry cluster associated with self-reported Caucasian donors. The study aimed to test whether signatures of past pathogen exposure could be identified by cataloging public T cell receptors. Roughly 300 gigabases of sequencing data and approximately 85 million unique TCR sequences were included in an early release covering 550 to 800 HLA-typed donors. A later genetic analysis took genome-wide SNP genotypes for about three fifths of the roughly 700 donors and used that subset as a discovery cohort.

The cohort was made up of about 610 healthy bone marrow donors. At the time of sampling, every cohort member was nominally healthy, though immune exposures that went unrecorded were likely present. The donor was CMV seronegative and belonged to the group of 350 or so seronegative cohort members. A peripheral blood sample was collected from each donor, and TCR beta sequencing was performed on peripheral blood mononuclear cells. The Qiagen DNeasy Blood Extraction Kit was used to extract genomic DNA from the blood cell samples. Ends trimmed: V by 0 bases, J by 7 bases; bases unmatched to a gene: 12. The CDR3 sequence holds 18 residues, the cysteine and phenylalanine included. The retained sequence is limited to the CDR3, 54 bases, with the frame set at the first base. In the germline V gene, CDR1 corresponds to LGHNT and CDR2 to FRNRAP. General study outcomes and caveats: Compared with the roughly 720-donor mean, donors in an Asian-associated ancestry cluster had fewer N-insertions in productive TCRs, according to a later genetic analysis. Assigning TCR associations to individual alleles was difficult when HLA alleles, especially DR and DQ, strongly co-occurred. A later analysis associated about 18,000 TCR beta sequences with specific HLA alleles at a false discovery rate of 0.05. Linkage disequilibrium might explain the correlated functional status among segregating V segments, but an unknown experimental factor could not be excluded. Roughly uniform sequencing depth across donors was assumed in presence/absence analyses, although this assumption may not hold. Most TCR sequences were observed very rarely across donors, whereas some public TCRs were present in many individuals. According to the authors, the approach could potentially be generalized to other disease states and immunological phenotypes. According to a later analysis, TCR association rates differed among HLA loci, with DRB1 alleles showing the most associated TCRs and HLA-C alleles showing the fewest. The earlier analysis of almost 600 of the donors excluded over 15 rarely observed V segments, including chromosome 9 orphons, because counts were too low. Cytomegalovirus status was reported to be diagnosed by the classifier with high specificity and sensitivity in both the original and validation cohorts. In vitro tests confirmed that three of the cytomegalovirus-associated TCR beta chains recognize cytomegalovirus antigens. HLA typing was unavailable for some donors at each locus, so association tests used only the typed subset. In the study, 164 TCR beta chains were listed as associated with cytomegalovirus. Immune exposure information for the cohort was limited to CMV serostatus. A later analysis found that HLA-associated TCR beta chains were more clonally expanded and had lower generation probabilities than equally common non-associated chains. A later analysis found that most CMV-associated TCR beta chains appeared HLA-restricted, with HLA associations seemingly driven largely by CMV exposure. The 87-base-pair reads could not distinguish some IMGT-functional V segments, including TRBV6-2 and TRBV6-3, so those segments were excluded. A further reported finding was that TCR beta sequences accurately predicted the HLA-A and HLA-B alleles for most subjects in the first cohort. An earlier analysis of approximately 540 of the donors showed that most TCR beta V segments appeared in productive rearrangements either about 90% or about 30% of the time, which broadly matched IMGT annotations. This cohort had only TCR beta chains sequenced, and the lack of alpha or paired-chain data limited which features could be detected. Several of the top co-occurrence clusters appeared to be linked to parvovirus B19, influenza, CMV and Epstein-Barr virus, according to a later analysis. In a later genetic analysis, a missense DCLRE1C variant was associated with V-gene and J-gene trimming of TCR beta chains, and the association was replicated in an independent cohort. The sequencing pipeline was judged likely to have produced a cluster of highly shared sequence variants as a technical artifact.

Worth noting for this clone: Its recognized antigen is unknown. Base qualities are missing; no much larger clone stands one base away.

The protocol used for the library was the immunoSEQ multiplex PCR assay. The multiplex PCR relied on a mix of 60 forward primers for TCR Vbeta segments and 13 reverse primers for TCR Jbeta segments. The CDR3 region of rearranged TCR beta genes was amplified from genomic DNA with a multiplex PCR assay. Amplified TCR beta libraries were sequenced as 87-base-pair reads on the Illumina HiSeq System. Per the original workflow: A later analysis tallied around 80 million unique TCR beta chains across the 666 repertoires, and some 12 million of those chains were shared by two or more donors. To remove PCR and sequencing errors, raw reads were error-corrected and collapsed into unique sequences using a nearest-neighbor algorithm that merged closely related sequences. V, D and J gene segments were assigned by aligning CDR3 sequences to IMGT reference sequences. For a sequence to be retained, a match of at least six nucleotides to both a V gene segment and a J gene segment was required. Rearrangements were classified as productive when the CDR3 lacked stop codons and remained in frame with V and J, and all other rearrangements were classified as non-productive. CDR3 was defined according to IMGT convention as the region running from the second conserved V-encoded cysteine to the conserved J-encoded phenylalanine. The earlier analysis of 587 of the donors excluded sequences that lacked an unambiguous match to a single V gene segment. In an earlier analysis of a few hundred of the donors, a V segment was called functional when productive rearrangements were above 56.7%, and segregating when the standard deviation between donors exceeded 5%. A statistical classification framework was built to diagnose cytomegalovirus status from the catalog of TCR beta chain sequences. A later analysis assigned V and J genes by comparing TCR nucleotide sequences with IMGT/GENE-DB human TR gene sequences. In a later analysis, CDR3 sequences and most-parsimonious VDJ recombination scenarios were assigned using the TCRdist pipeline. A later analysis defined each TCR beta chain by its CDR3 amino acid sequence plus V-gene family, and excluded reads lacking a unique V-gene family. To address suspected cross-contamination and a sequencing artifact, a later analysis removed around 600 highly shared, low-generation-probability nucleotide sequences. A later analysis calculated a clonal expansion index for each public chain from normalized within-repertoire ranks of inferred template counts. Generation probabilities in a later analysis came from a VDJ recombination model fitted to out-of-frame rearrangements, and those results were checked against IGoR. Hypergeometric tests were used in a later analysis to score TCR-TCR, TCR-HLA and TCR-CMV co-occurrence, with a repertoire-size bias correction applied to the TCR pairs. In a later analysis, false discovery rates were estimated by permuting HLA or CMV assignments 20 times. In a later analysis, co-occurring TCRs were grouped with DBSCAN, and TCRdist sequence similarity was added when clustering was performed within HLA-allele-positive subsets. For co-occurrence clustering, repertoires with fewer than 30,000 or more than 120,000 public chains were excluded, along with several repertoires with anomalous nucleotide sharing. TCRdb limited this immuneACCESS table to in-frame rearrangements with V and J called. A share of clones is missing; checked studies link under half to unresolved V genes, and the rest is unexplained. V and J calls plus clone size are reproduced from that table; the DNA served to infer D and trimming. For this sample the table gives hundreds of thousands of clones, of which roughly 80% were detected only once. Roughly 3.1% of the sample is in the top ten clones.

This sequence originates from a man aged 25 to 45 in good health and CMV-seronegative. Sequenced material: PBMCs. The sequence joins TRBV12-5 to TRBJ2-2; 9 bases in the middle match TRBD2. For the CDR3, the sequence is CASGLVPPGLASIGELFF. Read as DNA, the sequence is TGTGCTAGTGGTTTGGTGCCCCCGGGACTAGCTAGCATCGGGGAGCTGTTTTTT.